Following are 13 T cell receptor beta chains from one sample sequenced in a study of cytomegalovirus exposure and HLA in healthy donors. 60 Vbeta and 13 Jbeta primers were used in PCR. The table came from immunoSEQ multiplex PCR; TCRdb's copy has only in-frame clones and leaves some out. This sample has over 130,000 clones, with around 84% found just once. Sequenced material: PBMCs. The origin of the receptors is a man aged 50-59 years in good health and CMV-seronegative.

DNA for the CDR3: TGTGCCAGCAGCCAGGGACTAGCGGGGGGCAATCACGAGACCCAGTACTTC. This translates into CASSQGLAGGNHETQYF. V and J are TRBV7-7 and TRBJ2-5, with 15 nucleotides matching TRBD2. CDR1 is SSHAT and CDR2 is FNYEAQ in the germline V gene (reference sequence). V lost 5 bases to trimming and J lost 5 bases; unmatched junction nucleotides: 9. There are 17 residues in the CDR3.

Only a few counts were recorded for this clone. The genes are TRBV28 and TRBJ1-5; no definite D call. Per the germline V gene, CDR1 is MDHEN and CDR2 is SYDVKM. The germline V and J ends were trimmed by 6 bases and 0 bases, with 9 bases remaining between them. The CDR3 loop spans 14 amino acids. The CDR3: CASRLTFSNQPQHF. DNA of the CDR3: TGTGCCAGCAGGCTGACATTTAGCAATCAGCCCCAGCATTTT.

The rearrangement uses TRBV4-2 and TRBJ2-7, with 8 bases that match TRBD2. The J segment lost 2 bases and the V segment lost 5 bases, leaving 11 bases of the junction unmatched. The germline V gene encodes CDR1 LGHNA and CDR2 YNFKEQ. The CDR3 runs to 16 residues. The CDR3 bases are TGTGCCAGCAGCTTACGGGCCAGCGGGGGCCCCTACGAGCAGTACTTC. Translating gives CASSLRASGGPYEQYF.

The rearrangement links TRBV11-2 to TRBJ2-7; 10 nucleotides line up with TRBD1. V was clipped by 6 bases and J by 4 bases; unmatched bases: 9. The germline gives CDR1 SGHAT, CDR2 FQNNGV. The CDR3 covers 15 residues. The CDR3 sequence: CASRLTGGERYEQYF. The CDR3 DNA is TGTGCCAGCAGGCTGACAGGGGGCGAAAGGTACGAGCAGTACTTC.

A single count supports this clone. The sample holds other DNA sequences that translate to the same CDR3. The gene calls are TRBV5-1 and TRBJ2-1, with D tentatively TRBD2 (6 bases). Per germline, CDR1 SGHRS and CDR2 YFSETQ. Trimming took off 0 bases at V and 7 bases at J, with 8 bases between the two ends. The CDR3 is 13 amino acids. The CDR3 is CASSLAGGNEQFF. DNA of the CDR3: TGCGCCAGCAGCTTGGCCGGGGGTAATGAGCAGTTCTTC.

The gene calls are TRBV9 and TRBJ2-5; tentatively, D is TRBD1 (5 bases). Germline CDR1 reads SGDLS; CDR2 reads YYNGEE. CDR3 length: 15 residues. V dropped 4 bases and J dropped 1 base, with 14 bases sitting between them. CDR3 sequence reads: CASSPQSTAQETQYF. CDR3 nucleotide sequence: TGTGCCAGCAGCCCCCAGTCGACAGCCCAAGAGACCCAGTACTTC. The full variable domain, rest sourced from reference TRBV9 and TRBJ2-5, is DSGVTQTPKHLITATGQRVTLRCSPRSGDLSVYWYQQSLDQGLQFLIQYYNGEERAKGNILERFSAQQFPDLHSELNLSSLELGDSALYFCASSPQSTAQETQYFGPGTRLLVL.

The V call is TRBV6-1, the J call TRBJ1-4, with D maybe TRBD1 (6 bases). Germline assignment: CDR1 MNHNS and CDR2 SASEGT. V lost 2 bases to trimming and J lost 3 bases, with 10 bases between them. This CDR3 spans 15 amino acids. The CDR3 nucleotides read TGTGCCAGCAGTGAAAACAGGGCCCCTAATGAAAAACTGTTTTTT. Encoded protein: CASSENRAPNEKLFF.

The CDR3 sequence: CASSEGHGGFLETQYF. The CDR3 DNA sequence: TGTGCCAGCAGTGAAGGACACGGGGGTTTCCTAGAGACCCAGTACTTC. J is TRBJ2-5 and V is TRBV25-1, with D tentatively TRBD2 (6 bases). CDR3 size: 16 residues. V gave up 2 bases and J gave up 4 bases, with 17 bases separating them. The V gene's germline CDR1 is MGHDK and CDR2 SYGVNS.

The CDR3 bases are TGTGCCAGTAGTATAGATCAGGGGATAAGAAATCAGCCCCAGCATTTT. It is translated as CASSIDQGIRNQPQHF. The V gene is TRBV19, the J gene TRBJ1-5; tentative D call: TRBD1 (6 bases). Germline V lookup: CDR1 LNHDA, CDR2 SQIVND (reference sequence). The CDR3 covers 16 residues. The ends were cut back, 0 bases at V and 4 bases at J, with 13 bases in the middle.

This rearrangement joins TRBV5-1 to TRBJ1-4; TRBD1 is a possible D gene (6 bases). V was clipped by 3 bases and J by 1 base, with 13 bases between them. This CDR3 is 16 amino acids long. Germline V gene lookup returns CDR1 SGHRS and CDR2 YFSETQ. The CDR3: CASSSDSVVTNEKLFF. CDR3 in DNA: TGCGCCAGCAGCTCGGACAGCGTAGTAACTAATGAAAAACTGTTTTTT.

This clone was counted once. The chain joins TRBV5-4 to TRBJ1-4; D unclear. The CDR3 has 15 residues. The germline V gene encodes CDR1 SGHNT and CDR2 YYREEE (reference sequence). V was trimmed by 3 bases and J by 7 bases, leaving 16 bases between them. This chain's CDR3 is CASSSGGEMSEKLFF. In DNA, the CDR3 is TGTGCCAGCAGCTCCGGCGGCGAGATGAGTGAAAAACTGTTTTTT.

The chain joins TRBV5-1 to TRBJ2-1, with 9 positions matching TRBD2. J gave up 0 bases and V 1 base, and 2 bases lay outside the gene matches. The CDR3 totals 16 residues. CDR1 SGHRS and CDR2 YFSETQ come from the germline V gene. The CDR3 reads CASSLIAGASYNEQFF. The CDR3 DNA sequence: TGCGCCAGCAGCTTGATAGCGGGGGCCTCCTACAATGAGCAGTTCTTC.

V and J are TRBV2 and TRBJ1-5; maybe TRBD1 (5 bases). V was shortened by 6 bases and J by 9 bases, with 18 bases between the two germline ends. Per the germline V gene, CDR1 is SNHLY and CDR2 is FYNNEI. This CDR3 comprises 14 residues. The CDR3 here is CASSGDLLPGPQHF. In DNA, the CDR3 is TGTGCCAGCAGCGGGGACTTACTACCGGGGCCCCAGCATTTT.